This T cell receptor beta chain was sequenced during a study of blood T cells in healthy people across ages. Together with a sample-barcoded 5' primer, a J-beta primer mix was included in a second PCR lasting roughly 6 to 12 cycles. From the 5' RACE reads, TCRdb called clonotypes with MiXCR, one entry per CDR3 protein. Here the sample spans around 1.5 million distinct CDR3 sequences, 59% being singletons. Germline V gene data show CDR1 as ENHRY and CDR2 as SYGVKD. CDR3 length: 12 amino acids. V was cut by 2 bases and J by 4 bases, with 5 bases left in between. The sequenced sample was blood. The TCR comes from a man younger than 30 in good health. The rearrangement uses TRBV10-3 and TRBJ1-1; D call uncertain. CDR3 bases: TGTGCCATCAGTGAGGGCATCACTGAAGCTTTCTTT. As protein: CAISEGITEAFF.